This T cell receptor beta chain was captured in a study of radiotherapy plus CTLA-4 blockade in lung cancer. Looking at the study overall: Objective responses arose in approximately 17% of patients, and over 25% experienced disease control. Study-level results: Tumor-derived TCR clones expanded in blood after radiotherapy plus ipilimumab.

The CDR3 totals 14 residues. V was shortened by 6 bases and J by 4 bases, with 14 bases between the two germline ends. CDR1 is LNHDA, CDR2 SQIVND, per germline (reference sequence). Some clones are missing from TCRdb's copy, which holds only in-frame ones; the method was immunoSEQ multiplex PCR. The repertoire includes 90,000 to 100,000 clones, about 86% of them detected once, and nearly 5% sits in the top ten. It was focal radiation plus CTLA-4 blockade with ipilimumab that patients with chemo-refractory metastatic non-small-cell lung cancer received. Remarks on this clone: The antigen is undetermined.

V gene TRBV19 combines with J gene TRBJ2-3, with a possible D match to TRBD2 (6 bases). The sequencing used peripheral blood, collected from a patient treated with radiotherapy plus ipilimumab. This receptor was obtained from a human donor with non-small cell lung cancer that progressed on radiotherapy plus ipilimumab. The CDR3 coding sequence is TGTGCCAGTAGCTCGAGACTAGACCCAGATACGCAGTATTTT. Translated: CASSSRLDPDTQYF. The complete variable domain, with remaining parts taken from reference TRBV19 and TRBJ2-3, reads DGGITQSPKYLFRKEGQNVTLSCEQNLNHDAMYWYRQDPGQGLRLIYYSQIVNDFQKGDIAEGYSVSREKKESFPLTVTSAQKNPTAFYLCASSSRLDPDTQYFGPGTRLTVL.